This is a list of T cell receptor beta chains from one sample in a study of metastatic and nonmetastatic thyroid tumors. TCRdb recomputed clones from the PCR reads via MiXCR. This sample yields about 32,000 clones, of which less than 20% are seen a single time; 6.5% to 8% belongs to the top ten. Sequencing used blood. The source of these receptors is a female donor with papillary thyroid cancer or a benign thyroid nodule (not recorded which). Some clones in this sample may be carry-over from other donors' samples. The CDR3 runs from the conserved cysteine through the conserved F or W. The D gene is left open where the match is weak. The listing skips clone size in some rows; elsewhere it reads once, few, many or a size class.

TRBD1 TRBJ2-3 many TRBV7-3 TGTGCCAGCAGCTTACAGGGGGCGCAAGATACGCAGTATTTT CASSLQGAQDTQYF
. TRBJ2-7 many TRBV5-1 TGCGCCAGCAGCTTGGGTCAGGTGGGGGCCTACGAGCAGTACTTC CASSLGQVGAYEQYF
. TRBJ1-5 few TRBV2 TGTGCCAGCAATACAGGGAGGGCGGAAAATCAGCCCCAGCATTTT CASNTGRAENQPQHF
TRBD1 TRBJ1-4 medium-sized TRBV4-1 TGCGCCAGCAGCCAAGAACCCGGGACAGGGAGCGAAAAACTGTTTTTT CASSQEPGTGSEKLFF
TRBD1 TRBJ2-7 . TRBV28 TGTGCCAGCGGGACAGGGGGCCACATTTCCTACGAGCAGTACTTC CASGTGGHISYEQYF
. TRBJ2-2 few TRBV5-1 TGCGCCAGCAGCCCCAGACAGAATCCTAACACCGGGGAGCTGTTTTTT CASSPRQNPNTGELFF
. TRBJ2-5 . TRBV5-1 TGCGCCAGCAGCGAAATTTCTCAAGAGACCCAGTACTTC CASSEISQETQYF
TRBD2 TRBJ2-1 . TRBV11-2 TGTGCCAGCAGCTTAGTTGTCTCAGCGGGAGGGAGTGAGCAGTTCTTC CASSLVVSAGGSEQFF
. TRBJ2-3 many TRBV30 TGTGCCTGGGGCCCCACCCCAGATACGCAGTATTTT CAWGPTPDTQYF
TRBD2 TRBJ2-7 . TRBV20-1 TGCAGTGCGCCTAGCGGGAGGGCGAACGAGCAGTACTTC CSAPSGRANEQYF
. TRBJ2-1 . TRBV3-1 TGTGCCAGCAGCCAAGGCGCGGGGGCCCAGGTTGAGCAGTTCTTC CASSQGAGAQVEQFF
. TRBJ2-7 many TRBV2 TGTGCCAGCAGAGGGGGATCATACGAGCAGTACTTC CASRGGSYEQYF
TRBD1 TRBJ2-7 . TRBV28 TGTGCCAGCAGTAAAACGACAGGGGGCGTCGGCGAGCAGTACTTC CASSKTTGGVGEQYF
. TRBJ1-5 many TRBV7-9 TGTGCCAGCAGCTCCGGGGGGAGCGGCAATCAGCCCCAGCATTTT CASSSGGSGNQPQHF
. TRBJ1-2 many TRBV28 TGTGCCAGCAGGCCTAACAACTATGGCTACACCTTC CASRPNNYGYTF
. TRBJ2-7 . TRBV6-1 TGTGCCAGCAGTGACAGGGTGCAGTACGAGCAGTACTTC CASSDRVQYEQYF
TRBD2 TRBJ2-7 . TRBV5-6 TGTGCCAGCAGCTCGACCGGACGGGAGGGCTCCTACGAGCAGTACTTC CASSSTGREGSYEQYF
. TRBJ2-1 . TRBV11-3 TGTGCCAGCAGTACTTGGCGGGCCTCCAATGAGCAGTTCTTC CASSTWRASNEQFF
. TRBJ1-2 . TRBV28 TGTGCCAGCAGTTTTGGGGGGTGGCCTGGCTACACCTTC CASSFGGWPGYTF
. TRBJ2-1 . TRBV18 TGTGCCAGCTCACCAGCGGGACAAGTTTACAATGAGCAGTTCTTC CASSPAGQVYNEQFF
TRBD1 TRBJ1-3 . TRBV4-1 TGCGCCAGCAGCCAAGATGGGACAGGGGGTTTAGACACCATATATTTT CASSQDGTGGLDTIYF
TRBD2 TRBJ2-2 many TRBV3-1 TGTGCCAGCCGACGTAGCGGGGGGGCCGGGGAGCTGTTTTTT CASRRSGGAGELFF
. TRBJ2-7 many TRBV11-3 TGTGCCAGCAGCTTAGTTTTGGGTAACTCCTACGAGCAGTACTTC CASSLVLGNSYEQYF
. TRBJ1-6 . TRBV6-1 TGTGCCAGCAGGGTAACAGGGAGCAATTCACCCCTCCACTTT CASRVTGSNSPLHF
TRBD2 TRBJ2-5 medium-sized TRBV20-1 TGCAGTGCTTCCCGGCGGGAGGCGTTAGAGACCCAGTACTTC CSASRREALETQYF
TRBD1 TRBJ2-7 few TRBV19 TGTGCCAGTAGTATCGGGACAGGGGGGACCTACGAGCAGTACTTC CASSIGTGGTYEQYF
. TRBJ1-1 many TRBV20-1 TGCAGTGCTAGAGGTAGGGCTGAAGCTTTCTTT CSARGRAEAFF
. TRBJ2-7 many TRBV20-1 TGCAGTGCTAGTAAGGTACCAGGGTCCGAGCAGTACTTC CSASKVPGSEQYF
. TRBJ2-7 . TRBV11-3 TGTGCCAGCAGCGGGGCAGACAGCTCCTACGAGCAGTACTTC CASSGADSSYEQYF
. TRBJ2-2 few TRBV27 TGTGCCAGCAGTTACGTAGGAATCACCGGGGAGCTGTTTTTT CASSYVGITGELFF
TRBD1 TRBJ1-6 . TRBV10-1 TGCGCCAGCAGTGAATACAGGGGGTCACCCCTCCACTTT CASSEYRGSPLHF
. TRBJ1-2 few TRBV28 TGTGCCAGCTCGATCCGGAACTATGGCTACACCTTC CASSIRNYGYTF
TRBD1 TRBJ1-1 many TRBV9 TGTGCCAGCAGCGGATCGGGACAGACGAACACTGAAGCTTTCTTT CASSGSGQTNTEAFF
. TRBJ1-2 many TRBV28 TGTGCCAGCAGCCCGACAGGTGGCTATGGCTACACCTTC CASSPTGGYGYTF
. TRBJ2-1 many TRBV20-1 TGCAGTACTTTCAAAAGCTCCTACAATGAGCAGTTCTTC CSTFKSSYNEQFF
. TRBJ2-3 medium-sized TRBV28 TGTGCCAGCAGTTTGGCAGACAGCACAGATACGCAGTATTTT CASSLADSTDTQYF
. TRBJ2-7 many TRBV28 TGTGCCAGCAGGGGGACGGTCTACGAGCAGTACTTC CASRGTVYEQYF
. TRBJ2-1 medium-sized TRBV20-1 TGCAGTGCTGAGCCCCCAAGTAGCAATGAGCAGTTCTTC CSAEPPSSNEQFF
. TRBJ2-2 . TRBV28 TGTGCCGGCCGCCAACAAGACACCGGGGAGCTGTTTTTT CAGRQQDTGELFF
. TRBJ1-2 . TRBV19 TGTGCCAGTAGTACGACGGTGATTTATGGCTACACCTTC CASSTTVIYGYTF
. TRBJ1-2 . TRBV7-2 TGTGCCAGCAGCTTAGAAAGGGCGGCTGGGGGCTACACCTTC CASSLERAAGGYTF
TRBD2 TRBJ2-2 many TRBV19 TGTGCCAGTAGACTAGCGGGAGGGCTTAGCACCGGGGAGCTGTTTTTT CASRLAGGLSTGELFF
TRBD1 TRBJ1-5 many TRBV7-8 TGTGCCAGCAGCTGGGGACAGGGTGGCAATCAGCCCCAGCATTTT CASSWGQGGNQPQHF
. TRBJ2-2 . TRBV6-9 TGTGCCAGCAGTTTGGGGTTGAGCGTGAGGGACACCGGGGAGCTGTTTTTT CASSLGLSVRDTGELFF
. TRBJ1-1 many TRBV2 TGTGCCAGCTCGGCACAGCCCGACACTGAAGCTTTCTTT CASSAQPDTEAFF
. TRBJ1-1 many TRBV2 TGTGCCAGCAGTGGACAAACAGGGATATGGCGAGCTTTCTTT CASSGQTGIWRAFF
. TRBJ1-2 . TRBV11-2 TGTGCCAGCAAACAAGGCGGCGGTCTAACAAACTATGGCTACACCTTC CASKQGGGLTNYGYTF
. TRBJ2-3 many TRBV15 TGTGCCACCAGCAGAGACAGGGGCGCATTCACAGATACGCAGTATTTT CATSRDRGAFTDTQYF
. TRBJ1-6 many TRBV30 TGTGCCTGGAGGCATGAAACGACCTATAATTCACCCCTCCACTTT CAWRHETTYNSPLHF
. TRBJ2-7 . TRBV9 TGTGCCAGCAGCGTAGGACAGGGAGGTTACGAGCAGTACTTC CASSVGQGGYEQYF
. TRBJ2-1 . TRBV7-2 TGTGCCAGCAGACTTTACCTTGAGCAGTTCTTC CASRLYLEQFF
. TRBJ2-4 many TRBV29-1 TGCAGCGCTGACGGACCCAACATTCAGTACTTC CSADGPNIQYF
TRBD1 TRBJ1-3 few TRBV27 TGTGCCAGCAGTTACCGGGACAGGGGTTACACCATATATTTT CASSYRDRGYTIYF